This T cell receptor beta chain was sequenced during a study of technical replicates of blood from a handful of donors. Using immunoSEQ multiplex PCR, the repertoire was profiled, and TCRdb retains in-frame clones only, with some absent. The sample consists of tens of thousands of clones, around 92% of them appearing once. V gave up 10 bases and J gave up 0 bases; unmatched junction bases: 13. CDR1 is LNHDA, CDR2 SQIVND, per germline (reference sequence). This CDR3 region has 16 residues. The receptor was derived from a human donor in good health. The chain uses TRBV19 and TRBJ2-3; 7 positions agree with TRBD1. The sequenced sample was T cells isolated from PBMCs. CDR3: CATTKFGTASTDTQYF. CDR3 DNA sequence: TGTGCCACTACTAAATTTGGGACAGCTAGCACAGATACGCAGTATTTT. The variable domain in full, with the rest retrieved from reference TRBV19 and TRBJ2-3, is DGGITQSPKYLFRKEGQNVTLSCEQNLNHDAMYWYRQDPGQGLRLIYYSQIVNDFQKGDIAEGYSVSREKKESFPLTVTSAQKNPTAFYLCATTKFGTASTDTQYFGPGTRLTVL.